This T cell receptor (beta chain) was sequenced for a study of lymphopenia after photon versus proton radiotherapy. Concerning this clone itself: As yet, its antigen is unknown.

The study, taken as a whole, reports: Oligoclonal CD8+ Temra expansion after nadir drove photon patients' diversity drop. Authors raise, but do not show, better survival with proton therapy. A bigger post-nadir fall in TCR diversity correlated inversely with survival time in deceased patients. Photon-treated patients lost naive T cells and TCR diversity; proton-treated stayed stable.

Germline CDR1 reads SGHRS; CDR2 reads YFSETQ. This CDR3 has 13 residues. V lost 8 bases and J 1 base, leaving 13 bases between the germline ends. Sequencing was performed with immunoSEQ multiplex PCR; in TCRdb, only in-frame clones are kept and a portion is missing. Altogether roughly 26,000 clones are present, about 80% being singletons, with the ten largest covering 24%. The source material was peripheral blood, sampled from a patient treated with photon-based radiotherapy. The sequence came from a man in his forties with gastric cancer. The chain employs TRBV5-1 and TRBJ2-7; either TRBD1 or TRBD2 may supply D (7 bases each). The CDR3 DNA reads TGCGCCAGTGGGGGGGACAGATCCTACGAGCAGTACTTC. Translating gives CASGGDRSYEQYF.